This T cell receptor beta chain was documented in a study of cytomegalovirus exposure and HLA in healthy donors. Findings and caveats of the study: According to an earlier analysis, most TCR beta V segments yielded productive rearrangements about 87% or about 30% of the time. Reported findings show TCR beta sequences accurately forecast HLA-A and HLA-B alleles in most subjects.

V dropped 6 bases and J dropped 7; count of bases not matched to a gene: 9. The CDR3 is made up of 15 amino acids. Germline loops: CDR1 WNHNN, CDR2 SYGVQD (reference sequence). Researchers ran the PCR with 60 Vbeta and 13 Jbeta primers. The repertoire was sequenced with immunoSEQ multiplex PCR; TCRdb's copy has only in-frame clones and lacks some. The data contain under 130,000 clones, under 85% of them singletons. Healthy donors of bone marrow made up the group. For this clone: The antigen remains undetermined.

The sequencing input was PBMCs. This rearrangement joins TRBV10-1 to TRBJ2-1, with 10 bases aligning to TRBD2. This sequence originates from a man in his forties in good health and CMV-seronegative. This CDR3 is CASSAGTSEGNEQFF. The CDR3 region has the DNA TGCGCCAGCAGCGCCGGGACTAGCGAAGGGAATGAGCAGTTCTTC.